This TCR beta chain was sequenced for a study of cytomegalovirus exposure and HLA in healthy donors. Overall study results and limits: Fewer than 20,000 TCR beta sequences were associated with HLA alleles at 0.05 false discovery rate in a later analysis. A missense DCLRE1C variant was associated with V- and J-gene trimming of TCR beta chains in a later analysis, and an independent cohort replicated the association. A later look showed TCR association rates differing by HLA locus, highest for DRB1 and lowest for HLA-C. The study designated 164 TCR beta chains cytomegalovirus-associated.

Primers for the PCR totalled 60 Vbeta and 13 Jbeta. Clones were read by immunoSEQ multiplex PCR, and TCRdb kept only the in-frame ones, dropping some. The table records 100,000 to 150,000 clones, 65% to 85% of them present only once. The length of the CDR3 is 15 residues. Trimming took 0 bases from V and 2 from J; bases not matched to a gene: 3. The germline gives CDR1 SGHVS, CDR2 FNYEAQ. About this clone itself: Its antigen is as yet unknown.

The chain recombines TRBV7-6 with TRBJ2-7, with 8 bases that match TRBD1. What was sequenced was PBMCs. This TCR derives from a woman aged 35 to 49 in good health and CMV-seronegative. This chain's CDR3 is CASSLAQGAAYEQYF. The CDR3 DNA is TGTGCCAGCAGCTTAGCGCAGGGGGCCGCCTACGAGCAGTACTTC. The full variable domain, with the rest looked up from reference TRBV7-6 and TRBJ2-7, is GAGVSQSPRYKVTKRGQDVALRCDPISGHVSLYWYRQALGQGPEFLTYFNYEAQQDKSGLPNDRFSAERPEGSISTLTIQRTEQRDSAMYRCASSLAQGAAYEQYFGPGTRLTVT.